This T cell receptor beta chain was sequenced during a study of Tregs in tolerant kidney transplant recipients. Unstimulated Tregs (CD4+CD25+CD127-) and CD4+CD25- non-Tregs were sorted from PBMCs. The protocol was immunoSEQ multiplex PCR, while the TCRdb copy is restricted to in-frame clones and leaves out a portion. This sample has roughly 120,000 clones, with about 90% found just once. The CDR3 has 18 residues. Germline CDR1 KGHSH, CDR2 LQKENI. V dropped 1 base and J dropped 5 bases, with 21 bases sitting between them. Whole-study results and caveats: Expanding Tregs on activated donor B cells appeared to best identify donor-specific TCRbeta clones. Biological reproducibility was not directly addressed in this study.

For this clone: What it binds is unknown.

The sequenced sample consisted of CD4+ T cells from blood. This receptor was taken from a human donor in good health. This chain joins TRBV18 and TRBJ2-1; tentatively, D is TRBD1 or TRBD2 (6 bases each). As DNA, the CDR3 is TGTGCCAGCTCACCACAGGTGAATGGGGGCGCGGGGAACAATGAGCAGTTCTTC. Translated, it gives CASSPQVNGGAGNNEQFF.